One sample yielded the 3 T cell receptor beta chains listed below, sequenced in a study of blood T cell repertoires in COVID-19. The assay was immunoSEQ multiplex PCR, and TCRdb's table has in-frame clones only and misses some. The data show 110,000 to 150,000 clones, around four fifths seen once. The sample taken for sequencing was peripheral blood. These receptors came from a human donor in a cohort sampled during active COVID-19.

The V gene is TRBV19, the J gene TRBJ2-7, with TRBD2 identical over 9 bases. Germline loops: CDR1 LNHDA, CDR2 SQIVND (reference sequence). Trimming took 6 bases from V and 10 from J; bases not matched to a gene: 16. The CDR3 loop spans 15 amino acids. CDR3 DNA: TGTGCCAGTAGCCCTGGGACTAGCCAAGTCCGTGAACAGTACTTC. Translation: CASSPGTSQVREQYF.

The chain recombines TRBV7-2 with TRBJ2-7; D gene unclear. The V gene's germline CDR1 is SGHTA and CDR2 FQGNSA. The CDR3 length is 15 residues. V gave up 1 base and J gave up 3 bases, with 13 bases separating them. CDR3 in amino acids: CASSLGGPGNYEQYF. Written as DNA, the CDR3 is TGTGCCAGCAGCTTAGGAGGCCCCGGAAACTACGAGCAGTACTTC.

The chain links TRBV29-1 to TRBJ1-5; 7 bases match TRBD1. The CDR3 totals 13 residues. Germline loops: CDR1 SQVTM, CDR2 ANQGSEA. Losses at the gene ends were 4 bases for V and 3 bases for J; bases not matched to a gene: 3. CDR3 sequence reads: CSVGDSYNQPQHF. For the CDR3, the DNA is TGCAGCGTTGGGGACAGCTACAATCAGCCCCAGCATTTT.